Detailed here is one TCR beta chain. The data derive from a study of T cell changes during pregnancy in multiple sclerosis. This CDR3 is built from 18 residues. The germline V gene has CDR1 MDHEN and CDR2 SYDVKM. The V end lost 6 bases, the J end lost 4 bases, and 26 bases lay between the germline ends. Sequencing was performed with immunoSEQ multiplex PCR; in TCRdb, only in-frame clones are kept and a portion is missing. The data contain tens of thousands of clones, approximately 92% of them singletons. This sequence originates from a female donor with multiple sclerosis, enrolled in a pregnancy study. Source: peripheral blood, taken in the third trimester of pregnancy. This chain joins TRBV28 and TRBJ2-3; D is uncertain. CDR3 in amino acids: CASSPRRGGYSKADTQYF. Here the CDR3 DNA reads TGTGCCAGCAGCCCCCGTCGCGGCGGCTACTCAAAAGCAGATACGCAGTATTTT. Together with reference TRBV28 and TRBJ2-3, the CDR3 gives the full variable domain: DVKVTQSSRYLVKRTGEKVFLECVQDMDHENMFWYRQDPGLGLRLIYFSYDVKMKEKGDIPEGYSVSREKKERFSLILESASTNQTSMYLCASSPRRGGYSKADTQYFGPGTRLTVL.